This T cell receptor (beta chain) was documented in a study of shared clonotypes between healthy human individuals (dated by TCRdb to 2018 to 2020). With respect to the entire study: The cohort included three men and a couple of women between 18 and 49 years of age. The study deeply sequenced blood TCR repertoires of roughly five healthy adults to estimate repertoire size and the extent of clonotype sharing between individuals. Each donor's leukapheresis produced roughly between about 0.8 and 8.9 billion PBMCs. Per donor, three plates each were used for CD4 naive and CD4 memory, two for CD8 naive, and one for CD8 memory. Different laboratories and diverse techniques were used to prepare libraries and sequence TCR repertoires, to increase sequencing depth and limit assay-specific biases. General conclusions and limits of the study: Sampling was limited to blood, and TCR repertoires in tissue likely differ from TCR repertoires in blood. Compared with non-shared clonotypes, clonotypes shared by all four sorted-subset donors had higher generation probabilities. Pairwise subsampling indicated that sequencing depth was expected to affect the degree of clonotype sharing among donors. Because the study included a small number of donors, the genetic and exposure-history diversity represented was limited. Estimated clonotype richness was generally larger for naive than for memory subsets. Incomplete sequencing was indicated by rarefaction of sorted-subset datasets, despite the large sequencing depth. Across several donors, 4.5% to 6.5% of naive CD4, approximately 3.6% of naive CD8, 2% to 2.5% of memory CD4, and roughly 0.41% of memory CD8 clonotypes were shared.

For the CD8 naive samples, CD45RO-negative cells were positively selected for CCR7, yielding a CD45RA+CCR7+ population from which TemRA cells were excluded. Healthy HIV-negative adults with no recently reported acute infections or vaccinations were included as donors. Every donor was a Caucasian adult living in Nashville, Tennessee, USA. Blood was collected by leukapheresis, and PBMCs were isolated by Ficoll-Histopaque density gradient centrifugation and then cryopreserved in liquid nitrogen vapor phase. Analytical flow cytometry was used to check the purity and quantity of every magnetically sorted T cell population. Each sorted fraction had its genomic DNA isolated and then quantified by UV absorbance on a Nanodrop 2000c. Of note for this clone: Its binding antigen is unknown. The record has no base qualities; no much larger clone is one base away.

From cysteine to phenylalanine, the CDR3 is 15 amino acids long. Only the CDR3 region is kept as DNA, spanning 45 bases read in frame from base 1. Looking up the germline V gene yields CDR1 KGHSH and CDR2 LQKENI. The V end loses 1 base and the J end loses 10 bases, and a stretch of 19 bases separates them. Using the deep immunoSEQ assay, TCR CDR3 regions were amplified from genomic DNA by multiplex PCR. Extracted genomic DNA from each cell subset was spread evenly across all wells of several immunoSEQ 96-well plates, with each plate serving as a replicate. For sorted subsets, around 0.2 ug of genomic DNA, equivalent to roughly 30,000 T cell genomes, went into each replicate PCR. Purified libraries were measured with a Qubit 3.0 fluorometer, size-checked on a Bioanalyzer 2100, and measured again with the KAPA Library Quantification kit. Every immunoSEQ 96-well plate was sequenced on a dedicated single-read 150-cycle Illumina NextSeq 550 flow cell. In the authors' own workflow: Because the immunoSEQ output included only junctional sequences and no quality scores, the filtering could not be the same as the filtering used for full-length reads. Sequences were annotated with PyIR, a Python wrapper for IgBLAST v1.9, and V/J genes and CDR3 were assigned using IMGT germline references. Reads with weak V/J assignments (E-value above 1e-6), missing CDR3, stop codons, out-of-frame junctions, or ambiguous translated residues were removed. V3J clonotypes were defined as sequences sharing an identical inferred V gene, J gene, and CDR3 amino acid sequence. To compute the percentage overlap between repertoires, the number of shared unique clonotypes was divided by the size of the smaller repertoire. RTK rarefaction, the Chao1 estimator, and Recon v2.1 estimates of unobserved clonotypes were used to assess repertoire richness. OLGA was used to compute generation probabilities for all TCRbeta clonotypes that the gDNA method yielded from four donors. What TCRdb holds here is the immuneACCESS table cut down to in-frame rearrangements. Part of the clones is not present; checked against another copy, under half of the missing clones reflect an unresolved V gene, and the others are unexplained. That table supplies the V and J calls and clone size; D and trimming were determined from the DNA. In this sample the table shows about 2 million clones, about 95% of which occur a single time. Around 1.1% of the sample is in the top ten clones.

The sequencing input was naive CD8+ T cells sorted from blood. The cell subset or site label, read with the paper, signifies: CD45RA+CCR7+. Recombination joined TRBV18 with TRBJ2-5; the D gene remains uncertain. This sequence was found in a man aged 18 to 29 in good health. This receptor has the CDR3 CASSPLDRDGWDQYF. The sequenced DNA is TGTGCCAGCTCACCACTCGATAGAGATGGTTGGGACCAGTACTTC.